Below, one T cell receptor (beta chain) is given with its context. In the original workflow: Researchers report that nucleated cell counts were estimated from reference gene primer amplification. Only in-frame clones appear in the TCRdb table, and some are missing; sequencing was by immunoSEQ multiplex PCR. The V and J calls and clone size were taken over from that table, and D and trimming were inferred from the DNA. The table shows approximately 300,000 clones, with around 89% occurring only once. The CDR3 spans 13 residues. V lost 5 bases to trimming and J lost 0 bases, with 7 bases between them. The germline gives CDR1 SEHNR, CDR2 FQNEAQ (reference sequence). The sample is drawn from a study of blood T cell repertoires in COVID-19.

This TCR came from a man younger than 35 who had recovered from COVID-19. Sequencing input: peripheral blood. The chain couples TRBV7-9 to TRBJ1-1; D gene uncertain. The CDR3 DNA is TGTGCCAGCAGCCACAATGTGAACACTGAAGCTTTCTTT. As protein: CASSHNVNTEAFF.